Here is one TCR beta chain with its context. This sample is part of a study of blood T cell repertoires in COVID-19. This CDR3 has 14 residues. The trim removed 6 bases at V and 6 bases at J, leaving 8 bases unmatched. From germline, CDR1 is MNHEY and CDR2 SVGAGI. Libraries were prepared by immunoSEQ multiplex PCR; TCRdb keeps only in-frame clonotypes and omits some of them. Counted here are around 140,000 clones, roughly 83% occurring once; the ten biggest clones make up 1.4%. This clonotype was sampled from a man in his sixties with acute or convalescent COVID-19. V is TRBV6-5 and J is TRBJ1-5; 7 bases line up with TRBD1. The sample comprised peripheral blood. The CDR3 region is CASRRDSGIQPQHF. CDR3 in DNA: TGTGCCAGCAGGCGGGACAGTGGGATTCAGCCCCAGCATTTT.